The 25 T cell receptor beta chains reported below all come from one sample, sequenced in a study of blood T cell repertoires in COVID-19. Sequenced by immunoSEQ multiplex PCR; TCRdb stores in-frame clones only, minus some. The repertoire includes about 230,000 clones, roughly nine tenths of them detected once, and less than 4% sits in the top ten. The sample comprised PBMCs or T cells enriched from blood (not recorded which). The receptor source for this set is a woman younger than 45 with acute COVID-19.

CDR3 region: CASSKTSGGIPYNEQFF. Written as DNA, the CDR3 is TGCGCCAGCAGCAAGACTAGCGGGGGGATCCCCTACAATGAGCAGTTCTTC. The chain joins TRBV4-1 to TRBJ2-1, with 13 positions matching TRBD2. CDR3 size: 17 residues. Germline loops: CDR1 MGHRA, CDR2 YSYEKL. Unmatched junction bases numbered 6, after V lost 5 bases and J lost 2 bases.

The V gene is TRBV7-2, the J gene TRBJ2-5; unclear D gene. This CDR3 has 14 residues. Trimming took 1 base from V and 1 from J, leaving 7 bases between them. Germline CDR1 SGHTA, CDR2 FQGNSA. The CDR3 sequence: CASSLGGSQETQYF. In nucleotides, the CDR3 is TGTGCCAGCAGCTTAGGCGGCAGCCAAGAGACCCAGTACTTC.

This clone showed up just once. This rearrangement joins TRBV11-2 to TRBJ2-7; possibly TRBD2 for D (7 bases). The CDR3 covers 15 residues. Trimming shortened V by 1 base and J by 1 base, and 11 bases separated the two germline ends. Per germline, CDR1 SGHAT and CDR2 FQNNGV. The CDR3 here is CASSLGGGASYEQYF. In DNA, the CDR3 is TGTGCCAGCAGCTTAGGAGGGGGGGCGTCCTACGAGCAGTACTTC.

V usage is TRBV9 and J usage is TRBJ2-7; the match to TRBD1 covers 7 bases. V was clipped by 3 bases and J by 4 bases; unmatched bases: 13. Per the germline V gene, CDR1 is SGDLS and CDR2 is YYNGEE. The CDR3 consists of 16 residues. CDR3 in amino acids: CASSGKPGQNSYEQYF. The CDR3, as DNA: TGTGCCAGCAGCGGTAAACCGGGACAGAATTCGTACGAGCAGTACTTC.

The chain is built from TRBV10-3 and TRBJ2-3, with D uncertain. V was cut by 6 bases and J by 0 bases, with 4 bases left in between. The germline CDR1 and CDR2 sequences are ENHRY and SYGVKD. This CDR3 has 12 residues. For the CDR3, the DNA is TGTGCCATCAGCCCTAGCACAGATACGCAGTATTTT. It yields the protein CAISPSTDTQYF.

The chain joins TRBV7-9 to TRBJ2-4; 7 bases agree with TRBD1. The CDR3 totals 11 residues. The junction had 1 base not matched to a gene; V was cut back by 5 bases and J by 9 bases. Germline V gene sequence: CDR1 SEHNR, CDR2 FQNEAQ (reference sequence). The DNA of the CDR3 is TGTGCCAGCAGCCCAGGGGGCATTCAGTACTTC. As protein: CASSPGGIQYF.

This rearrangement joins TRBV30 to TRBJ1-2; weak D call: TRBD1 (6 bases). Germline-derived CDR1 and CDR2 are GTSNPN and SVGIG (reference sequence). V was pared by 1 base and J by 3 bases, with 12 bases between. The CDR3 loop spans 14 amino acids. CDR3 amino acids: CAWSGLTGYYGYTF. DNA of the CDR3: TGTGCCTGGAGTGGCCTTACAGGGTACTATGGCTACACCTTC.

V usage is TRBV5-1 and J usage is TRBJ2-3; 8 positions agree with TRBD1. CDR1 and CDR2 (germline): SGHRS, YFSETQ. V lost 4 bases, J lost 3 bases, and 4 bases stayed unmatched. This CDR3 is built from 14 residues. The CDR3 DNA reads as TGCGCCAGCAGCATGCGGACAGGGACAGATACGCAGTATTTT. Translated: CASSMRTGTDTQYF. Complete variable domain (other parts from reference TRBV5-1 and TRBJ2-3): KAGVTQTPRYLIKTRGQQVTLSCSPISGHRSVSWYQQTPGQGLQFLFEYFSETQRNKGNFPGRFSGRQFSNSRSEMNVSTLELGDSALYLCASSMRTGTDTQYFGPGTRLTVL.

The J gene is TRBJ1-5, the V gene TRBV7-2, with a possible D match to TRBD1 (5 bases). Trimming left V 2 bases short and J 5 bases short, with 13 bases between. CDR3 length equals 15 residues. Germline loops: CDR1 SGHTA, CDR2 FQGNSA. The CDR3 DNA sequence: TGTGCCAGCAGCTTAAAGACAGCCTCCTATCAGCCCCAGCATTTT. Its protein product is CASSLKTASYQPQHF.

The CDR3 sequence is CASSPGQSPSYEQYF. In DNA, the CDR3 is TGCGCCAGCAGCCCGGGACAGTCCCCCTCCTACGAGCAGTACTTC. The chain joins TRBV5-1 to TRBJ2-7; 7 nucleotides match TRBD1. CDR1 SGHRS and CDR2 YFSETQ come from the germline V gene. This CDR3 is 15 amino acids long. The V and J ends lost 4 bases and 0 bases, in that order; junction bases with no gene match: 7.

The gene calls are TRBV28 and TRBJ2-3, with TRBD1 matching over 8 bases. J lost 5 bases, V lost 3 bases, and 7 bases had no gene match. The germline CDR1 and CDR2 sequences are MDHEN and SYDVKM. The CDR3 is made up of 15 amino acids. The CDR3 is CASSFQGAVEDTQYF. The DNA of the CDR3 is TGTGCCAGCAGTTTTCAGGGGGCCGTTGAAGATACGCAGTATTTT.

The chain recombines TRBV19 with TRBJ2-5; D might be TRBD2 (7 bases). CDR1 LNHDA and CDR2 SQIVND come from the germline V gene (reference sequence). Deletions cut 3 bases from V and 1 base from J, with 15 bases between. This CDR3 is 16 amino acids long. CDR3: CASSIGRRGGQETQYF. In DNA form, the CDR3 reads TGTGCCAGTAGTATCGGTCGTAGGGGGGGCCAAGAGACCCAGTACTTC. The full variable domain, completed using reference TRBV19 and TRBJ2-5, is DGGITQSPKYLFRKEGQNVTLSCEQNLNHDAMYWYRQDPGQGLRLIYYSQIVNDFQKGDIAEGYSVSREKKESFPLTVTSAQKNPTAFYLCASSIGRRGGQETQYFGPGTRLLVL.

The CDR3 DNA follows: TGTGCCAGCAGTCTAGGACAGGGATCCTACGAGCAGTACTTC. This translates into CASSLGQGSYEQYF. The chain has TRBV6-5 and TRBJ2-7; 8 bases match TRBD1. CDR1 is MNHEY and CDR2 is SVGAGI in the germline V gene. Losses at the gene ends were 5 bases for V and 1 base for J; bases not matched to a gene: 4. The CDR3 has 14 residues.

J is TRBJ1-1 and V is TRBV19; D perhaps matches TRBD1 (6 bases). CDR1 LNHDA and CDR2 SQIVND come from the germline V gene (reference sequence). The CDR3 runs to 16 residues. Trimming left V 4 bases short and J 1 base short, with 16 bases between. The CDR3 nucleotides are TGTGCCAGTAGTAGGGGACAAACGGCCAGGAACACTGAAGCTTTCTTT. Its translation: CASSRGQTARNTEAFF. Based on the CDR3 plus reference TRBV19 and TRBJ1-1, the full variable domain is DGGITQSPKYLFRKEGQNVTLSCEQNLNHDAMYWYRQDPGQGLRLIYYSQIVNDFQKGDIAEGYSVSREKKESFPLTVTSAQKNPTAFYLCASSRGQTARNTEAFFGQGTRLTVV.

By sample share, this clone is medium-sized (0.01 to 0.1%). This chain joins TRBV10-1 and TRBJ2-1; 8 bases align to TRBD2. CDR3 length: 17 residues. V was clipped by 0 bases and J by 2 bases; unmatched bases: 6. From germline, CDR1 is WNHNN and CDR2 SYGVQD (reference sequence). In nucleotides, the CDR3 is TGCGCCAGCAGTGAGTCGCAAAGGCGGGGGGCCTACAATGAGCAGTTCTTC. As protein: CASSESQRRGAYNEQFF.

This chain uses TRBV9 with TRBJ2-3; 10 positions agree with TRBD2. CDR3 length: 15 residues. Germline CDR1 and CDR2: SGDLS and YYNGEE. The V and J ends lost 4 bases and 4 bases, in that order; junction bases with no gene match: 6. In DNA form, the CDR3 reads TGTGCCAGCAGCTCTAACAGCGGGGGGGCAGATACGCAGTATTTT. Amino acid sequence: CASSSNSGGADTQYF.

This chain connects TRBV6-5 to TRBJ2-3, with 7 nucleotides matching TRBD1. Germline V gene lookup returns CDR1 MNHEY and CDR2 SVGAGI. J lost 4 bases, V lost 6 bases, and 1 base had no gene match. The CDR3 spans 12 residues. CDR3 nucleotide sequence: TGTGCCAGCAGGACAGGGTCAGATACGCAGTATTTT. This gives the protein CASRTGSDTQYF.

This clone occurred a few times. The V and J genes are TRBV29-1 and TRBJ1-4, with 7 bases matching TRBD1. J lost 5 bases, V lost 6 bases, and 9 bases had no gene match. Germline V lookup: CDR1 SQVTM, CDR2 ANQGSEA. The CDR3 is 14 amino acids. The CDR3 is CSVQTGTANEKLFF. CDR3 DNA sequence: TGCAGCGTCCAGACCGGGACAGCCAATGAAAAACTGTTTTTT.

The rearrangement links TRBV5-5 to TRBJ1-2, with 11 bases lining up with TRBD1. The junction had 6 bases not matched to a gene; V was cut back by 4 bases and J by 7 bases. The CDR3 loop spans 14 amino acids. Germline CDR1 reads SGHKS; CDR2 reads YYEKEE (reference sequence). The CDR3 coding sequence is TGTGCCAGCAGCCGACGGACAGGGGGCGGTGGCTACACCTTC. This translates into CASSRRTGGGGYTF.

This clone has just one count. The V gene is TRBV5-5, the J gene TRBJ1-2; tentative D call: TRBD1 (6 bases). Germline assignment: CDR1 SGHKS and CDR2 YYEKEE (reference sequence). The CDR3 consists of 15 residues. V lost 4 bases, J lost 4 bases, and 17 bases lay in between. Written as DNA, the CDR3 is TGTGCCAGCAGCCCCACCCCTACAGGGTCCTATGGCTACACCTTC. This sequence encodes CASSPTPTGSYGYTF.

The chain has TRBV6-6 and TRBJ2-7, with D perhaps matching TRBD2 (6 bases). V was clipped by 7 bases and J by 4 bases, with 20 bases between them. CDR1 and CDR2 from the germline V gene are MNHNY and SVGAGI (reference sequence). The CDR3 contains 15 residues. The CDR3: CASTQGWREGYEQYF. CDR3 bases: TGTGCCAGCACCCAGGGTTGGAGGGAAGGGTACGAGCAGTACTTC.

The rearrangement joins TRBV2 to TRBJ1-1; TRBD1 aligns across 9 bases. Germline trimming cut 6 bases from V and 4 bases from J; bases unmatched to any gene: 6. The germline V gene has CDR1 SNHLY and CDR2 FYNNEI. The CDR3 contains 14 residues. The CDR3 DNA is TGTGCCAGCAGCATAGTGGACAGGGGCACTGAAGCTTTCTTT. It yields the protein CASSIVDRGTEAFF.

This sequence joins TRBV19 and TRBJ1-6; a weak D match, TRBD1 (6 bases). Trimming pared 4 bases from V and 0 bases from J, leaving 16 bases between. Germline V CDR1 and CDR2: LNHDA, SQIVND (reference sequence). This CDR3 region has 18 residues. The CDR3 bases are TGTGCCAGTAGTACCGGCACGGACAGTAGCTCCTATAATTCACCCCTCCACTTT. Protein sequence: CASSTGTDSSSYNSPLHF.

The chain joins TRBV18 to TRBJ1-1; D remains unclear. Germline V gene sequence: CDR1 KGHSH, CDR2 LQKENI. The CDR3 runs 11 residues. The V end was cut by 1 base, the J end by 7 bases, with 4 bases between. DNA of the CDR3: TGTGCCAGCTCACCACTAGATGAAGCTTTCTTT. The encoded protein is CASSPLDEAFF.

J is TRBJ1-5 and V is TRBV7-8; no firm D call. Germline values: CDR1 SGHVS, CDR2 FQNEAQ. V was shortened by 1 base and J by 9 bases, with 13 bases between the two germline ends. There are 14 residues in the CDR3. The CDR3 DNA is TGTGCCAGCAGCTTAGTTCGGTCGGCAGGGCCCCAGCATTTT. Amino acids: CASSLVRSAGPQHF.